The sequence of this TCR beta chain was determined in a study of T cells in Graves' hyperthyroidism and ophthalmopathy. Overall study: Peripheral blood collection took place at initial diagnosis, before any treatment.

It was RNA transcripts that yielded the amplified TCR beta CDR3 regions. Carried out on the TCR CDR3, a first-round RT-PCR used the HTBI primer set. TCRdb re-derived calls from the multiplex PCR reads in MiXCR, one entry per CDR3 protein. This table has about 400,000 distinct CDR3 sequences, 15% to 19% appearing once. Used for diagnoses were clinical symptoms, serum thyroxine and TRAb, thyroid ultrasound and orbital computed tomography. This CDR3 spans 14 amino acids. V lost 6 bases and J lost 5, with 16 bases in between. This clonotype occurred a few times. The rearrangement links TRBV12-3 or TRBV12-4 to TRBJ2-5; the D gene is possibly TRBD2 (6 bases). The receptor was isolated from a woman aged 18-30 years with Graves' hyperthyroidism. Sequencing was carried out using blood. CDR3 loop: CASSRPAAGETQYF. DNA of the CDR3: TGTGCCAGCAGCCGTCCAGCGGCGGGGGAGACCCAGTACTTC.